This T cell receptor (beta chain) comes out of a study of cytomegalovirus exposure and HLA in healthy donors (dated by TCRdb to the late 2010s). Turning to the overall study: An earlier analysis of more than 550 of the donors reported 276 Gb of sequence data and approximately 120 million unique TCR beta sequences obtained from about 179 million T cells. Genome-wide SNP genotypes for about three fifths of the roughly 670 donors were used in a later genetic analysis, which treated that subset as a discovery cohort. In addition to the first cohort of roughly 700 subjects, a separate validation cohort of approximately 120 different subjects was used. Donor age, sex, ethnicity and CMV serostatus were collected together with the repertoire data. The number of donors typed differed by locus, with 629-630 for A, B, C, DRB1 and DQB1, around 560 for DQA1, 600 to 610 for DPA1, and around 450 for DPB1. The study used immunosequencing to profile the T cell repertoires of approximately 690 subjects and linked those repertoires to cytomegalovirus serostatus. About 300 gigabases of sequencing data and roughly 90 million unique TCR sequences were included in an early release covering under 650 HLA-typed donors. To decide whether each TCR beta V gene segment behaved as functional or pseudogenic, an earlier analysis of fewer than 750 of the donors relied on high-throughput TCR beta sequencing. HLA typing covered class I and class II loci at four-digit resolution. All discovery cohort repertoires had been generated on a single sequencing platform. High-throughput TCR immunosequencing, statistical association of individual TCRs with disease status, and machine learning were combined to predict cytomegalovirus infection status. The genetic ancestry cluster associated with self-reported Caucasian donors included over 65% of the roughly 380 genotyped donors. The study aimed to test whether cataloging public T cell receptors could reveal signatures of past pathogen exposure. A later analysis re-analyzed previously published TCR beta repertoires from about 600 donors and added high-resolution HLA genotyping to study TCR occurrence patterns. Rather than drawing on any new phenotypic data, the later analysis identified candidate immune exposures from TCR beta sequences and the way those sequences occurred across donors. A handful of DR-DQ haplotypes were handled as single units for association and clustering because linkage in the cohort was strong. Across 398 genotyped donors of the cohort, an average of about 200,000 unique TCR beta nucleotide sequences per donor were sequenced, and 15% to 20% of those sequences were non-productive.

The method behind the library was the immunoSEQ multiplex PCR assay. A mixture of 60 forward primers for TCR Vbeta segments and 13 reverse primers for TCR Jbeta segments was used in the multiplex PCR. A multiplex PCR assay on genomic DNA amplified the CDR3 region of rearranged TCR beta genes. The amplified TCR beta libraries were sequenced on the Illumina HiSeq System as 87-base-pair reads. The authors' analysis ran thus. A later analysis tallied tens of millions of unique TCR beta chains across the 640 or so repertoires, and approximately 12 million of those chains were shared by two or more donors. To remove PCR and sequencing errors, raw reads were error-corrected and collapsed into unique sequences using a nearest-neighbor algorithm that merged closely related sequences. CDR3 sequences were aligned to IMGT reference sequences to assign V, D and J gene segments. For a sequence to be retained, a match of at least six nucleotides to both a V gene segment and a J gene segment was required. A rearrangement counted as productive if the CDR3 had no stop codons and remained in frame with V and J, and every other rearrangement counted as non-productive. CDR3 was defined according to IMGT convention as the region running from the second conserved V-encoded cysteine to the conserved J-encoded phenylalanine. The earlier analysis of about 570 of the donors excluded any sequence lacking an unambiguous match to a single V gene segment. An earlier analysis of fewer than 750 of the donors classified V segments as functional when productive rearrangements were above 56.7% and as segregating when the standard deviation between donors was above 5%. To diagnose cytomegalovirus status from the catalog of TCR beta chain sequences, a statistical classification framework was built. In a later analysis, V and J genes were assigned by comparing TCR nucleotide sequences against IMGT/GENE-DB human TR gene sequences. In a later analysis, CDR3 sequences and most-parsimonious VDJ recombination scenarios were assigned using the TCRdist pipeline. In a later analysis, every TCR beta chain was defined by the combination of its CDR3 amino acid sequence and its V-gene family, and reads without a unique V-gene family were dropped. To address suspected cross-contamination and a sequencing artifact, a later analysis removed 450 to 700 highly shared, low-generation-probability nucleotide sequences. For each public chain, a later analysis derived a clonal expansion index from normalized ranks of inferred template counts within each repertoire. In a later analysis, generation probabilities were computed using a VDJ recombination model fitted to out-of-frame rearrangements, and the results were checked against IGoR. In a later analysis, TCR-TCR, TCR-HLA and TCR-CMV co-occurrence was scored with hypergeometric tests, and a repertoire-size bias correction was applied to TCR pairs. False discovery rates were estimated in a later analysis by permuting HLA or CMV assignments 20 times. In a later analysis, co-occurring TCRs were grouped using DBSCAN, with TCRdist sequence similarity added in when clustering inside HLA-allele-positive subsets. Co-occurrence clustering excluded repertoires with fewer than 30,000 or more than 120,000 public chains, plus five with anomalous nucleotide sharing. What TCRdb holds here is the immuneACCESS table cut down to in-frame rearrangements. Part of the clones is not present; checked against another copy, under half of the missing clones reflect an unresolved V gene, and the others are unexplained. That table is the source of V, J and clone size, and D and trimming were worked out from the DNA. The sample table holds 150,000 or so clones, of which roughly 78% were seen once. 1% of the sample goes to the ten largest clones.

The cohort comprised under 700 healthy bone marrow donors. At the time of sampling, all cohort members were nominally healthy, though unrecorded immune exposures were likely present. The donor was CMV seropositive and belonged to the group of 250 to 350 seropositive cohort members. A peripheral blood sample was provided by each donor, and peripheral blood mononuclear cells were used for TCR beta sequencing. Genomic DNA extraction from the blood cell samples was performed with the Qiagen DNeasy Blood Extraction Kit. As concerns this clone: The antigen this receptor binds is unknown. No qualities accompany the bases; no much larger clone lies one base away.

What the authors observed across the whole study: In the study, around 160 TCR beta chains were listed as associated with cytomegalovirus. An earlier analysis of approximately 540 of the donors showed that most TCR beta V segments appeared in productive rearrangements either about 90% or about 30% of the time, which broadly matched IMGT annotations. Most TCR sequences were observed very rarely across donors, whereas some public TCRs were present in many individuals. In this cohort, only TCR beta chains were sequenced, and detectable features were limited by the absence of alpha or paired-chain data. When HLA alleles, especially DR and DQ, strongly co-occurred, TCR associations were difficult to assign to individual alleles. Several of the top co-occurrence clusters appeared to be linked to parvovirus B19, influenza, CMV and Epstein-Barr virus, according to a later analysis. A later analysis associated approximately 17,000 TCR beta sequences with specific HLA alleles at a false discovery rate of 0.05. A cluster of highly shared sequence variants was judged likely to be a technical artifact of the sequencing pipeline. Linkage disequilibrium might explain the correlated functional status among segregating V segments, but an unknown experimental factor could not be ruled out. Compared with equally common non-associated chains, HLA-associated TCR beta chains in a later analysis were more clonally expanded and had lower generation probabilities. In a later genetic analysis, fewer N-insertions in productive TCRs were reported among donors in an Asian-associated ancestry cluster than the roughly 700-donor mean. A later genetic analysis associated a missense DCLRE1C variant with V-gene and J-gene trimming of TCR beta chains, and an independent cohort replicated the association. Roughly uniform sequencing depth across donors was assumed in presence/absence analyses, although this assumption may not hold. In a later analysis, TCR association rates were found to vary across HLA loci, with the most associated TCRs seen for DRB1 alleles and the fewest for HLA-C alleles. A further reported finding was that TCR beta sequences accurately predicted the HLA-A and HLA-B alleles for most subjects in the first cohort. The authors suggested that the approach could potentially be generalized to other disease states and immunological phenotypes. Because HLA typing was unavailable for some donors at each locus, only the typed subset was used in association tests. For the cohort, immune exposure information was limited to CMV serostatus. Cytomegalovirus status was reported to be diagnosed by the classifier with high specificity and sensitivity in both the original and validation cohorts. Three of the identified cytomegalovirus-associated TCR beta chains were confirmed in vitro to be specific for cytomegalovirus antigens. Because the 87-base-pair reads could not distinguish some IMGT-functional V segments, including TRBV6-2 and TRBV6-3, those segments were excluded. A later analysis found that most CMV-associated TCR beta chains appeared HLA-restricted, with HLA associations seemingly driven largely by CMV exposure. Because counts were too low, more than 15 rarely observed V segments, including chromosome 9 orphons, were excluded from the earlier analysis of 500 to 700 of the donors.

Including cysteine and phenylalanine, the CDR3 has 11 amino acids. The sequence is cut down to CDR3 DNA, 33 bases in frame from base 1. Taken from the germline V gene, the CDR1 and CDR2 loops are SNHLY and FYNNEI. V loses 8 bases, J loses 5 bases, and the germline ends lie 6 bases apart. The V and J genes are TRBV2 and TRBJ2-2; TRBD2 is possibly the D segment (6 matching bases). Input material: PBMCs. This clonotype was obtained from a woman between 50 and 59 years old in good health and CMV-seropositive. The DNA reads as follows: TGTGCCAGCCGGGGGACCGGGGAGCTGTTTTTT. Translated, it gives CASRGTGELFF.